Following are 24 T cell receptor beta chains from one sample sequenced in a study of radiation and T cells in renal cell carcinoma. Repertoires were generated with immunoSEQ multiplex PCR, while TCRdb's copy carries only in-frame clones and drops some. The sample lists about 59,000 clones; roughly 79% were seen once. Noted time point: baseline pretreatment blood. Sample treatment: 15 Gy SBRT to primary tumor, nephrectomy 4 weeks later. This material consisted of blood, taken from a patient whose treatment included radiotherapy and nephrectomy. The receptors derive from a man between 60 and 70 years old with renal cell carcinoma.

This sequence joins TRBV9 and TRBJ2-1, with D maybe TRBD2 (7 bases). The CDR3 length is 15 residues. Germline V CDR1 and CDR2: SGDLS, YYNGEE. Trimming cost V 0 bases and J 12 bases, with 19 bases left between them. The CDR3 nucleotides are TGTGCCAGCAGCGTAGAGGGCGGGGGCTATGATGGGCAGTTCTTC. Residues: CASSVEGGGYDGQFF.

CDR3 nucleotide sequence: TGTGCCATCAGTGAGATGGCTAGCGGGAGTCCCCACAATGAGCAGTTCTTC. Amino acid sequence: CAISEMASGSPHNEQFF. The chain is built from TRBV10-3 and TRBJ2-1; 10 bases are shared with TRBD2. Germline V gene data show CDR1 as ENHRY and CDR2 as SYGVKD. After removal of 2 bases from V and 5 bases from J, the junction contained 9 bases not matched to a gene. CDR3 size: 17 residues.

The J gene is TRBJ2-6, the V gene TRBV27; tentatively, D is TRBD1 or TRBD2 (6 bases each). The CDR3 runs 19 residues. Germline loops: CDR1 MNHEY, CDR2 SMNVEV (reference sequence). V was clipped by 4 bases and J by 1 base, with 20 bases between them. CDR3 sequence: CASSSTHRGGGSGANVLTF. The CDR3 nucleotides are TGTGCCAGCAGTTCGACTCACAGAGGAGGGGGGTCTGGGGCCAACGTCCTGACTTTC.

This clone was observed once. This chain joins TRBV27 and TRBJ2-1; 7 bases are a match to TRBD2. The CDR3 runs to 17 residues. Germline lookup yields CDR1 MNHEY and CDR2 SMNVEV (reference sequence). Losses at the gene ends were 0 bases for V and 0 bases for J; bases not matched to a gene: 5. The CDR3 DNA reads TGTGCCAGCAGTTTATCCCCAGGCGGGAGCTCCTACAATGAGCAGTTCTTC. Amino acids: CASSLSPGGSSYNEQFF.

As for this clone: Its ends do not fully match the called genes, so a read error is possible. This sequence joins TRBV5-1 and TRBJ2-3; tentatively, D is TRBD2 (5 bases). Germline CDR1 SGHRS, CDR2 YFSETQ. The CDR3 runs to 16 residues. The CDR3 nucleotides read TGCGCCGGCAGCTCCTCGGGGAATATTGGCACAGATACGCAGTATTTT. The encoded protein is CAGSSSGNIGTDTQYF.

V gene TRBV14 combines with J gene TRBJ1-2, with D perhaps TRBD1 (6 bases). The length of the CDR3 is 17 residues. Trimming removed 4 bases at V and 7 bases at J, with 25 bases between. Germline V gene data show CDR1 as SGHDN and CDR2 as FVKESK. CDR3 sequence reads: CASSPLTGRGGIGGYTF. CDR3 DNA: TGTGCCAGCAGCCCCCTCACTGGGAGGGGGGGGATTGGTGGCTACACCTTC.

The chain is built from TRBV19 and TRBJ1-2; D is possibly TRBD1 (5 bases). The V end lost 6 bases, the J end lost 4 bases, and 12 bases lay between the germline ends. Germline-derived CDR1 and CDR2 are LNHDA and SQIVND (reference sequence). The CDR3 length is 13 residues. The CDR3 sequence: CASSHGGGYGYTF. Here the CDR3 DNA reads TGTGCCAGTAGCCACGGGGGGGGCTATGGCTACACCTTC.

In the case of this clone: At one end, the junction sequence differs from germline, possibly due to a read error. Other nucleotide sequences in the sample specify the same CDR3. This chain uses TRBV7-7 with TRBJ2-5; D may be TRBD1 (6 bases). CDR1 and CDR2 (germline): SSHAT, FNYEAQ (reference sequence). This CDR3 comprises 14 residues. CDR3 DNA: TGTGCCAGCAGCTCGCAGGGGACCCAAGAGACCCAATACTTC. Translation gives CASSSQGTQETQYF.

The sample holds a few counts of this clone. The chain combines TRBV28 with TRBJ1-1, with D hard to call. V lost 1 base and J 5 bases, leaving 5 bases between the germline ends. Germline-derived CDR1 and CDR2 are MDHEN and SYDVKM. The CDR3 sequence is 12 residues long. The CDR3 reads CASSLFGTEAFF. As DNA, the CDR3 is TGTGCCAGCAGTTTATTTGGGACTGAAGCTTTCTTT.

This clone was seen only a few times. The J gene is TRBJ1-1, the V gene TRBV9, with TRBD1 as a possible D gene (5 bases). V shed 3 bases and J shed 4 bases, with 7 bases lying between them. The CDR3 loop spans 12 amino acids. Germline assignment: CDR1 SGDLS and CDR2 YYNGEE. CDR3 coding DNA: TGTGCCAGCAGCGCTGGGGGCACTGAAGCTTTCTTT. This encodes CASSAGGTEAFF.

The rearrangement uses TRBV7-2 and TRBJ2-1; 8 bases map to TRBD2. Germline-derived CDR1 and CDR2 are SGHTA and FQGNSA. The J segment lost 7 bases and the V segment lost 5 bases, leaving 7 bases of the junction unmatched. The CDR3 extends over 14 amino acids. The DNA of the CDR3 is TGTGCCAGCAGCCCCGTGGTAGCGGGGAATGAGCAGTTCTTC. Protein product: CASSPVVAGNEQFF.

This clone was recorded only once. This sequence joins TRBV19 and TRBJ2-4; 11 bases match TRBD2. V was clipped by 5 bases and J by 2 bases; unmatched bases: 11. This CDR3 is 18 amino acids long. From germline, CDR1 is LNHDA and CDR2 SQIVND (reference sequence). CDR3 region: CASSLRTSGLQSKNIQYF. The CDR3 nucleotides read TGTGCCAGTAGTCTACGGACTAGCGGGCTGCAGTCCAAAAACATTCAGTACTTC.

This clone was observed once. The gene calls are TRBV7-9 and TRBJ1-2; a weak D match, TRBD1 (5 bases). V dropped 9 bases and J dropped 4 bases, with 15 bases sitting between them. Germline values: CDR1 SEHNR, CDR2 FQNEAQ (reference sequence). There are 13 residues in the CDR3. The chain's CDR3 is CASSDGASYGYTF. In nucleotides, the CDR3 is TGTGCCAGTTCGGACGGGGCAAGCTATGGCTACACCTTC.

The genes are TRBV5-1 and TRBJ1-1; D remains ambiguous. Trimming took 0 bases from V and 7 from J, leaving 13 bases between them. Germline lookup yields CDR1 SGHRS and CDR2 YFSETQ. The CDR3 runs to 14 residues. This chain's CDR3 is CASSLVRVGGEAFF. CDR3 sequence (DNA): TGCGCCAGCAGCTTGGTAAGGGTGGGCGGTGAAGCTTTCTTT.

The chain employs TRBV7-2 and TRBJ2-7; TRBD1 agrees at 11 bases. V shed 2 bases and J 3 bases; nucleotides not matched to a gene: 6. Germline V gene data show CDR1 as SGHTA and CDR2 as FQGNSA. CDR3 size: 16 residues. CDR3 DNA: TGTGCCAGCAGCTTAACCTCCGGGACAGGGGGCTACGAGCAGTACTTC. Translating gives CASSLTSGTGGYEQYF. Variable domain in full (rest from reference TRBV7-2 and TRBJ2-7): GAGVSQSPSNKVTEKGKDVELRCDPISGHTALYWYRQSLGQGLEFLIYFQGNSAPDKSGLPSDRFSAERTGGSVSTLTIQRTQQEDSAVYLCASSLTSGTGGYEQYFGPGTRLTVT.

The V and J genes are TRBV19 and TRBJ2-7, with 11 bases matching TRBD2. CDR1 LNHDA and CDR2 SQIVND come from the germline V gene (reference sequence). This CDR3 is built from 15 residues. J was trimmed by 1 base and V by 7 bases; bases with no gene match: 6. The CDR3 coding sequence is TGTGCCAGTAAACTAGCGGGGGAGTCATCCTACGAGCAGTACTTC. This sequence encodes CASKLAGESSYEQYF. Combining the CDR3 with reference TRBV19 and TRBJ2-7 gives the whole variable domain DGGITQSPKYLFRKEGQNVTLSCEQNLNHDAMYWYRQDPGQGLRLIYYSQIVNDFQKGDIAEGYSVSREKKESFPLTVTSAQKNPTAFYLCASKLAGESSYEQYFGPGTRLTVT.

J is TRBJ2-2 and V is TRBV5-1; 9 bases agree with TRBD1. The CDR3 has 17 residues. With 1 base clipped from V and 7 bases from J, the junction kept 11 bases outside the gene matches. The germline V gene has CDR1 SGHRS and CDR2 YFSETQ. DNA for the CDR3: TGCGCCAGCAGCTTGACAGGGGGCCCTGTCGGTGGCGGGGAGCTGTTTTTT. Its translation: CASSLTGGPVGGGELFF.

V gene TRBV19 combines with J gene TRBJ1-1; D remains unclear. In germline, CDR1 is LNHDA, CDR2 SQIVND (reference sequence). The V gene lost 7 bases and the J gene lost 1 base, with 10 bases spanning the gap. The CDR3 length is 13 residues. CDR3 nucleotides: TGTGCCAGTAATTGGGATTGGAACACTGAAGCTTTCTTT. This gives the protein CASNWDWNTEAFF.

V and J are TRBV19 and TRBJ1-1; tentatively, D is TRBD1 (5 bases). CDR3 length: 14 residues. V was clipped by 4 bases and J by 13 bases, with 22 bases between them. Germline V lookup: CDR1 LNHDA, CDR2 SQIVND (reference sequence). The CDR3 nucleotides read TGTGCCAGTAGTACCCCCGGGACCGGGAAAAGTTGTTTCTTT. The encoded protein is CASSTPGTGKSCFF.

This clone was found a few times. Other DNA sequences in this specimen translate into the identical CDR3. The rearrangement joins TRBV7-9 to TRBJ2-5; TRBD2 agrees at 15 bases. CDR1 is SEHNR, CDR2 FQNEAQ, per germline (reference sequence). The CDR3 length is 18 residues. The junction had 11 bases not matched to a gene; V was cut back by 3 bases and J by 6 bases. The CDR3 reads CASSFAGLAGGPVKTQYF. CDR3 nucleotide sequence: TGTGCCAGCAGCTTTGCCGGACTAGCGGGAGGGCCCGTGAAGACCCAGTACTTC.

This clone was observed a few times. V is TRBV30 and J is TRBJ1-2; D unclear. Germline V gene lookup returns CDR1 GTSNPN and CDR2 SVGIG (reference sequence). The CDR3 spans 14 residues. V lost 0 bases, J lost 4 bases, and 12 bases lay in between. CDR3 amino acids: CAWSVRALSYGYTF. In DNA, the CDR3 is TGTGCCTGGAGTGTAAGGGCATTGAGCTATGGCTACACCTTC.

V usage is TRBV4-1 and J usage is TRBJ2-7; no reliable D call. Germline V gives CDR1 MGHRA, CDR2 YSYEKL. Trimming shortened V by 0 bases and J by 3 bases, and 9 bases separated the two germline ends. The CDR3 has 14 residues. CDR3 sequence (DNA): TGCGCCAGCAGCCAAGATCCATCTTTCTACGAGCAGTACTTC. Translation: CASSQDPSFYEQYF.

There are a few counts of this clone. The chain recombines TRBV2 with TRBJ2-5; D call uncertain. Looked up from germline, CDR1 is SNHLY and CDR2 is FYNNEI. Trimming shortened V by 7 bases and J by 7 bases, and 16 bases separated the two germline ends. The CDR3 runs to 13 residues. The DNA of the CDR3 is TGTGCCAGCACCGTAGACCTCAAAGGGACCCAGTACTTC. Amino acids: CASTVDLKGTQYF.

This clone was detected a few times. The rearrangement joins TRBV10-3 to TRBJ2-7; TRBD1 agrees at 8 bases. Trimming at V came to 3 bases and at J to 6 bases, leaving 4 bases not matched to a gene. The CDR3 runs 13 residues. Germline V CDR1 and CDR2: ENHRY, SYGVKD. CDR3 in amino acids: CAISDQGAVEQYV. The CDR3 DNA reads as TGTGCCATCAGTGACCAGGGGGCCGTCGAGCAGTACGTC.